This TCR beta chain appears in the sequencing data of a study of OX40 agonist ivuxolimab in advanced cancers. At the level of the study: Dose-escalation cases comprised hepatocellular carcinoma, melanoma, renal cell or head and neck cancer.

In the case of this clone: Its target is unknown.

Measured with immunoSEQ multiplex PCR; TCRdb has only the in-frame clones, and not every one. The sample yields about 60,000 clones, about nine tenths seen once. Study findings and constraints: Researchers did not establish what antigens the expanded peripheral T cells target.

Trimming took off 4 bases at V and 7 bases at J, with 17 bases between the two ends. Germline CDR1 SGHDT, CDR2 YYEEEE. The CDR3 contains 15 residues. V usage is TRBV5-6 and J usage is TRBJ2-2, with a tentative D call TRBD2 (6 bases). This receptor was obtained from an adult with an advanced solid tumor such as melanoma, head and neck, liver or kidney cancer. The sequenced sample was CD4+ or CD8+ T cells sorted from blood, obtained in a trial of the OX40 agonist ivuxolimab. The DNA of the CDR3 is TGTGCCAGCAGCCTTCGCGGGATCTGGGGCGGGGAGCTGTTTTTT. Its translation is CASSLRGIWGGELFF. Full variable domain (remainder filled in from reference TRBV5-6 and TRBJ2-2): DAGVTQSPTHLIKTRGQQVTLRCSPKSGHDTVSWYQQALGQGPQFIFQYYEEEERQRGNFPDRFSGHQFPNYSSELNVNALLLGDSALYLCASSLRGIWGGELFFGEGSRLTVL.